The source of this TCR beta chain is a study of Ad26.COV2.S vaccination and SARS-CoV-2 variants. The table came from immunoSEQ multiplex PCR; TCRdb's copy has only in-frame clones and leaves some out. The repertoire consists of some 480,000 clones, with around 88% occurring once and the leading ten covering 9.5% to 15%. V was pared by 7 bases and J by 4 bases, with 13 bases between. This CDR3 region has 13 residues. Germline CDR1 is MDHEN and CDR2 is SYDVKM. Treatment of the sample: approximately 18 received Ad26.COV2.S at low or high dose, single or two shots; roughly five received placebo; per-sample allocation not given. Day 63 after the first vaccine or placebo injection was the time point for sampling.

The sequences come from peripheral blood, collected in a trial of Ad26.COV2.S vaccine versus placebo. J is TRBJ1-1 and V is TRBV28; weak D call: TRBD1 (6 bases). This TCR came from a person between 18 and 59 years old who received the Ad26.COV2.S COVID-19 vaccine or a placebo. The CDR3 protein is CASIKGGVTEAFF. CDR3 nucleotide sequence: TGTGCCAGCATTAAGGGGGGGGTCACTGAAGCTTTCTTT.